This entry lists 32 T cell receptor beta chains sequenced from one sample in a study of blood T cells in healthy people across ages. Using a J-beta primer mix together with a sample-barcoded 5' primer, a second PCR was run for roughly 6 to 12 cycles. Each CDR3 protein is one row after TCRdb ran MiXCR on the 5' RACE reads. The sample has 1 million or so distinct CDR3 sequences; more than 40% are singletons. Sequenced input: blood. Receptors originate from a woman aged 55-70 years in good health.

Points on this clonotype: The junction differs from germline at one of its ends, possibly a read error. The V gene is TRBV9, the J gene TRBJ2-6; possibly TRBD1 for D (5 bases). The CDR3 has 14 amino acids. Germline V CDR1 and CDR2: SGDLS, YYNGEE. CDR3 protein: CASSGPSGANVPTF. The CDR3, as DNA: TGTGCCAGCAGCGGCCCCTCTGGGGCCAACGTCCCGACTTTC.

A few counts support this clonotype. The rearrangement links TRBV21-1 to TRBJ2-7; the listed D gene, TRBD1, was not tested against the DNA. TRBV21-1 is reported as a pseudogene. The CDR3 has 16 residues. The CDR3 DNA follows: TGTGCCAGCAGCAATAGAGGAACAGGCGACTCCTACGAGCAGTACTTC. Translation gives CASSNRGTGDSYEQYF.

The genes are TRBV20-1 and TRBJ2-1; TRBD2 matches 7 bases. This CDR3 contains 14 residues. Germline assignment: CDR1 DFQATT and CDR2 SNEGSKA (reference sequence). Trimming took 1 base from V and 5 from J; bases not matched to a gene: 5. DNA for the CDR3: TGCAGTGCTAGAGGAGCGGGATTGCACAATGAGCAGTTCTTC. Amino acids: CSARGAGLHNEQFF.

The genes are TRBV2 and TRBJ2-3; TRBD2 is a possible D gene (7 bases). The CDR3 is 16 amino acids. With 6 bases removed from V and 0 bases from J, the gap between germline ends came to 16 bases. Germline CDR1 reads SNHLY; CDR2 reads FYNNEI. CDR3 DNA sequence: TGTGCCAGCAGCGACGGGCGGGGGCTAAGCACAGATACGCAGTATTTT. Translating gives CASSDGRGLSTDTQYF.

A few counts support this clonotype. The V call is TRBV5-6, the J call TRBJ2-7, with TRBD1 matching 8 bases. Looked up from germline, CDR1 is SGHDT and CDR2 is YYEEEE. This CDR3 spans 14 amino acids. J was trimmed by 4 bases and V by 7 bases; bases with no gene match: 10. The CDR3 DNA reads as TGTGCCAGCCGTCGACAGGGGACTTGGTACGAGCAGTACTTC. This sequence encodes CASRRQGTWYEQYF.

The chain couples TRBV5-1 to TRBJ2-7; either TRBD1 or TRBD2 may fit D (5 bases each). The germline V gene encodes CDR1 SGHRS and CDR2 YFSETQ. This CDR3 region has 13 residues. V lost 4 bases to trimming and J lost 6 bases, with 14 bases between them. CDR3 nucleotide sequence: TGCGCCAGCAGCCAAGGAACTGGGACCGAGCAGTACTTC. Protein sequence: CASSQGTGTEQYF.

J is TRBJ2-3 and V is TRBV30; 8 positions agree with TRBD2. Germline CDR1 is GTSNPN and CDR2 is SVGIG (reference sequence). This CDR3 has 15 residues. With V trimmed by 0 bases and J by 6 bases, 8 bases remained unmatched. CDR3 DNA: TGTGCCTGGAGTGTCGGCGGGGGGCTCCCGGATACGCAGTATTTT. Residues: CAWSVGGGLPDTQYF.

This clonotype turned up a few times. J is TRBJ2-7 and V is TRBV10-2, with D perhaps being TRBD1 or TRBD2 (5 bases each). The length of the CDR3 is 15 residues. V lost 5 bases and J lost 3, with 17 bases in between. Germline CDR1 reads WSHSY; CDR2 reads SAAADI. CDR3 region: CASSLRDQLNYEQYF. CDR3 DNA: TGCGCCAGCAGTCTCCGGGACCAACTAAACTACGAGCAGTACTTC.

CDR3 loop: CASRGDSRNQPQHF. The DNA of the CDR3 is TGTGCCAGCAGAGGGGACAGCAGAAATCAGCCCCAGCATTTT. This chain uses TRBV6-2 or TRBV6-3 with TRBJ1-5, with 7 bases fitting TRBD1. The CDR3 sequence is 14 residues long. Germline V gives CDR1 MNHEY, CDR2 SVGEGT. J gave up 4 bases and V 6 bases, and 6 bases lay outside the gene matches.

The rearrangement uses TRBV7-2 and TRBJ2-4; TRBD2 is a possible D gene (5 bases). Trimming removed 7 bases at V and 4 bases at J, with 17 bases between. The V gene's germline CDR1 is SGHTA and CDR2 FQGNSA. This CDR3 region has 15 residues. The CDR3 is CASNPRVGGKNIQYF. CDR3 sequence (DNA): TGTGCCAGCAACCCGAGGGTTGGCGGGAAAAACATTCAGTACTTC.

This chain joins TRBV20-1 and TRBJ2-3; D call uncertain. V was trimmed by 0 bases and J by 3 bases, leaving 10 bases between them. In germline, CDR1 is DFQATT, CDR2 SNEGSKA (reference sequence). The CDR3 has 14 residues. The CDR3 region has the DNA TGCAGTGCTAGAGATCTGGGCGTGACAGATACGCAGTATTTT. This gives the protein CSARDLGVTDTQYF.

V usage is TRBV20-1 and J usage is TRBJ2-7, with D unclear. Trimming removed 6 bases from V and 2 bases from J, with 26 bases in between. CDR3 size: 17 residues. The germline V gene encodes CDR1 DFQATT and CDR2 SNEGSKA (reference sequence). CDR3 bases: TGCAGTGCCCCTGACATTAACGTTGGACGGTTCACCTACGAGCAGTACTTC. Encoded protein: CSAPDINVGRFTYEQYF.

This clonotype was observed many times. CDR3 amino acids: CASSTGTSGSPGRNEQFF. The CDR3 bases are TGTGCCAGCAGTACCGGGACTAGCGGGAGTCCTGGGAGGAATGAGCAGTTCTTC. The genes are TRBV6-1 and TRBJ2-1; 14 nucleotides match TRBD2. There are 18 residues in the CDR3. The trim removed 5 bases at V and 7 bases at J, leaving 13 bases unmatched. Germline CDR1 reads MNHNS; CDR2 reads SASEGT.

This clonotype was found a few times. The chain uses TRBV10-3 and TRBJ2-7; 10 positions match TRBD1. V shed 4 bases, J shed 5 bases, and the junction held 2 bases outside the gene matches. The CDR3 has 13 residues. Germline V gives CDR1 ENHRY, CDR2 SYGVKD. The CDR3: CAISAGTGDEQYF. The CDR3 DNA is TGTGCCATCAGTGCGGGGACAGGGGACGAGCAGTACTTC.

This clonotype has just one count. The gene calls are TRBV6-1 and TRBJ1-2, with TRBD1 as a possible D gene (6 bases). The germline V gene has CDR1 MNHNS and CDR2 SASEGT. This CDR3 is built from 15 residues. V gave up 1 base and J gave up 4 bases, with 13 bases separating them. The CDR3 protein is CASSEDGGRGYGYTF. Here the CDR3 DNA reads TGTGCCAGCAGTGAAGACGGGGGGCGCGGCTATGGCTACACCTTC.

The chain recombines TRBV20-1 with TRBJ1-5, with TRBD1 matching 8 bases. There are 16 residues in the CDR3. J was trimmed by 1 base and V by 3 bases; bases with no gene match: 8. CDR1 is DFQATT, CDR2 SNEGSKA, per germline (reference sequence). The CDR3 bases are TGCAGTGCTAGTAGTGTAGACAGGGGCAGCAATCAGCCCCAGCATTTT. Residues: CSASSVDRGSNQPQHF.

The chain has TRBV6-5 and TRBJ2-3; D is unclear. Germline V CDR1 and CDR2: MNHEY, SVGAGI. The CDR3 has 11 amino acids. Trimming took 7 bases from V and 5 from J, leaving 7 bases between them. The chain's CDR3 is CASTALDTQYF. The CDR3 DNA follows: TGTGCCAGCACAGCCCTAGATACGCAGTATTTT.

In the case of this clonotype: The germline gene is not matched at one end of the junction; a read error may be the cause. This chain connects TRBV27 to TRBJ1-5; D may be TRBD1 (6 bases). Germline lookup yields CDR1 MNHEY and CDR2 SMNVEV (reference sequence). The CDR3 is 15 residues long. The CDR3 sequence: CASKWGQGANRPQHF. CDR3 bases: TGTGCCAGCAAATGGGGACAAGGGGCGAATCGGCCCCAGCATTTT.

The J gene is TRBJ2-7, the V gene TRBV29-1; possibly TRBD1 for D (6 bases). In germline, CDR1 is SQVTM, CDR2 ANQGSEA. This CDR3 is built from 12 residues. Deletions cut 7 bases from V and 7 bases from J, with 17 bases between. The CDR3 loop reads CSARDKYNEQYF. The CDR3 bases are TGCAGCGCCCGGGACAAATACAATGAGCAGTACTTC.

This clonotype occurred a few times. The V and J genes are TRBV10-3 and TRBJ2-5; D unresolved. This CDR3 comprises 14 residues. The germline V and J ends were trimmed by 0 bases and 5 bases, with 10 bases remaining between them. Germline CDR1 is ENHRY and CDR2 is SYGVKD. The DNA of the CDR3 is TGTGCCATCAGTGAGTCTGGATCGGCGGAGACCCAGTACTTC. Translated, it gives CAISESGSAETQYF.

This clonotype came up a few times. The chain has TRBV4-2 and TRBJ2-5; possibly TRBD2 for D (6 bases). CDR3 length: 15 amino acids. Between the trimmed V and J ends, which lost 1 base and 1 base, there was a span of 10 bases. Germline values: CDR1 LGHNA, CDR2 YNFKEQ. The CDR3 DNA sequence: TGTGCCAGCAGCCAAGTCGCCGGGGGCCAAGAGACCCAGTACTTC. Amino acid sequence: CASSQVAGGQETQYF.

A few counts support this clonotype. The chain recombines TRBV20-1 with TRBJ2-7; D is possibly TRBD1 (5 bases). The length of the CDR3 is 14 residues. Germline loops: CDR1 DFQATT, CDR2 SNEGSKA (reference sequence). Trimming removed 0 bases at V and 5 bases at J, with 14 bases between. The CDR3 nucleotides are TGCAGTGCTAGAGATCGAAGCAGGGTGGACGAGCAGTACTTC. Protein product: CSARDRSRVDEQYF.

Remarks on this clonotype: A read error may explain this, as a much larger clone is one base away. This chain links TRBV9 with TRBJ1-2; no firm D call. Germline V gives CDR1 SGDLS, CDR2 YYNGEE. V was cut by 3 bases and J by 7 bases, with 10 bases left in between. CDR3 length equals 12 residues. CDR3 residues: CASSAQSCGYTF. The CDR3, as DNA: TGTGCCAGCAGCGCGCAGAGCTGTGGCTACACCTTC.

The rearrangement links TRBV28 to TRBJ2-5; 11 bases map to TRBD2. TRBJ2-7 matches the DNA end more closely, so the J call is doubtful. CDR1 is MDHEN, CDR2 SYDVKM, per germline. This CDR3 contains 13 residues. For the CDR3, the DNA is TGTGCCAGCGTAGCGGGAGGGCCGTACGAGCAGTACTTC. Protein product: CASVAGGPYEQYF.

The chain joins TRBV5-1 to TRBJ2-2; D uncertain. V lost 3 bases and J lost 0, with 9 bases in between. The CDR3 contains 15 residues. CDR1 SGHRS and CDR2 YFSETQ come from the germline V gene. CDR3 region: CASSSGNTNTGELFF. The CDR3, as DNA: TGCGCCAGCAGCTCAGGCAACACGAACACCGGGGAGCTGTTTTTT. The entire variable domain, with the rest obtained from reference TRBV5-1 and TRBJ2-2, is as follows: KAGVTQTPRYLIKTRGQQVTLSCSPISGHRSVSWYQQTPGQGLQFLFEYFSETQRNKGNFPGRFSGRQFSNSRSEMNVSTLELGDSALYLCASSSGNTNTGELFFGEGSRLTVL.

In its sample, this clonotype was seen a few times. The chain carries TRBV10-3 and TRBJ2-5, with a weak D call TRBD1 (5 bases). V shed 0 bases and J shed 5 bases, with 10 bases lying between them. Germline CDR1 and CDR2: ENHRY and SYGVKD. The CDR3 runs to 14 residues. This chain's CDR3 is CAISESGRAETQYF. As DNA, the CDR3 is TGTGCCATCAGTGAGTCTGGCAGGGCTGAGACCCAGTACTTC.

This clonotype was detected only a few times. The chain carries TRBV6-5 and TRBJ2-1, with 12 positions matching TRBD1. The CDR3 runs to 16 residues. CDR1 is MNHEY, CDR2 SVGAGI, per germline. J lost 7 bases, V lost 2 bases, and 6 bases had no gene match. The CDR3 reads CASSYAGTGGRNEQFF. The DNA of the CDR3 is TGTGCCAGCAGTTACGCAGGGACAGGGGGCCGGAATGAGCAGTTCTTC.

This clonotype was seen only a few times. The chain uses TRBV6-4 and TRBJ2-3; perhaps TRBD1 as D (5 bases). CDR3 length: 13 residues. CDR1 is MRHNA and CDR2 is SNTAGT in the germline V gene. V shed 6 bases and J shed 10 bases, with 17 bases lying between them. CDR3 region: CASSNIDSSAQYF. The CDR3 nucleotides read TGTGCCAGCAGCAACATAGACAGTTCTGCGCAGTATTTT.

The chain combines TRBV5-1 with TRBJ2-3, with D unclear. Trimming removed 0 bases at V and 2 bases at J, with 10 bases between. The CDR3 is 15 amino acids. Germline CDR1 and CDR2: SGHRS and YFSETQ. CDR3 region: CASSLDDGDTDTQYF. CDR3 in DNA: TGCGCCAGCAGCTTGGATGACGGAGACACAGATACGCAGTATTTT. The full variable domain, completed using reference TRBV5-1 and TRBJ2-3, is KAGVTQTPRYLIKTRGQQVTLSCSPISGHRSVSWYQQTPGQGLQFLFEYFSETQRNKGNFPGRFSGRQFSNSRSEMNVSTLELGDSALYLCASSLDDGDTDTQYFGPGTRLTVL.

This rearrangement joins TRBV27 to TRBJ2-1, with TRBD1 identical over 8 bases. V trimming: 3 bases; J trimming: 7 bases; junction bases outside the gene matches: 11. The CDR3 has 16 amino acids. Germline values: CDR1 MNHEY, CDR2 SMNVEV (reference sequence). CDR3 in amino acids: CASSLDPQGAGNEQFF. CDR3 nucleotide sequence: TGTGCCAGCAGTTTGGACCCTCAGGGGGCGGGAAATGAGCAGTTCTTC.

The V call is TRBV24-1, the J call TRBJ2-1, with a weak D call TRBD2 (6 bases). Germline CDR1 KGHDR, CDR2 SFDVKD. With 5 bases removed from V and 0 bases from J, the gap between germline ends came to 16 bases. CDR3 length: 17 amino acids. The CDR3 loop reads CATSGRTSSGSYNEQFF. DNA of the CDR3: TGTGCCACCAGTGGCCGCACTAGCTCGGGCTCCTACAATGAGCAGTTCTTC.

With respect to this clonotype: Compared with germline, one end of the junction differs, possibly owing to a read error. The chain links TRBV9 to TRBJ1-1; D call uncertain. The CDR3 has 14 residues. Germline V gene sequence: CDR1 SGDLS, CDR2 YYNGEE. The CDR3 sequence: CAGSVGSANTEAFF. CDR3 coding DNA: TGTGCCGGCAGCGTAGGGTCCGCGAACACTGAAGCTTTCTTT.